The TCR beta chain under discussion was sequenced for a study of T cells after yellow fever vaccination. Study-wide results and caveats: Weaker overall was a secondary response that nonetheless peaked faster, on day 5 versus 15. The bulk population could contribute abundant contaminating clonotypes to FACS-sorted repertoires.

CDR3 length: 16 amino acids. V lost 0 bases to trimming and J lost 5 bases, with 13 bases between them. Germline V gene sequence: CDR1 LGHNA, CDR2 YNFKEQ. Template switching by 5'RACE produced TCR cDNA, adding a universal primer site and UMIs. TCRdb independently ran MiXCR on the 5' RACE reads; one entry per CDR3 protein. This repertoire shows 300,000 to 400,000 distinct CDR3 sequences, approximately 12% found once; its top ten account for 2.5% to 4%. The sample holds a few counts of this clonotype. The antigen is unknown. The receptor comes from a man between 18 and 35 years old who received the YFV17D yellow fever vaccine. The starting material was CD4+ T cells sorted from PBMCs, obtained 15 days after the yellow fever booster vaccination. V gene TRBV4-2 combines with J gene TRBJ1-4, with D possibly matching TRBD1 (5 bases). The CDR3 DNA sequence: TGTGCCAGCAGCCAAGATGTAGGGGCGACCAATGAAAAACTGTTTTTT. Amino acid sequence: CASSQDVGATNEKLFF.